This section outlines one T cell receptor (beta chain) sequence together with its context. No antigen is known for it. No base qualities exist here, and no much larger clone lies one base off it. The sample comes from a study of cytomegalovirus exposure and HLA in healthy donors (dated by TCRdb to about 2017). In terms of the full investigation: An earlier analysis of some 600 of the donors reported 250 to 350 Gb of sequence data and some 110 million unique TCR beta sequences obtained from roughly 170 million T cells. Approximately 310 gigabases of sequencing data and 70 million to 85 million unique TCR sequences were included in an early release covering over 600 HLA-typed donors. The later analysis used no new phenotypic data to find candidate immune exposures, relying instead on TCR beta sequences and their occurrence across donors. Typing coverage differed by locus: A, B, C, DRB1 and DQB1 were typed in roughly 620-640 donors, DQA1 in about 550, DPA1 in around 580, and DPB1 in about 450. Across roughly 420 genotyped donors of the cohort, an average of roughly 250,000 unique TCR beta nucleotide sequences per donor were sequenced, and roughly 17% of those sequences were non-productive. A later genetic analysis used genome-wide SNP genotypes for 398 of the 666 donors, treating that subset as a discovery cohort. Every repertoire in the discovery cohort had been generated on one and the same sequencing platform. HLA typing included class I and class II loci at four-digit resolution. The study aimed to test whether signatures of past pathogen exposure could be identified by cataloging public T cell receptors. Besides the first cohort of approximately 710 subjects, a separate validation cohort made up of 120 different subjects was used. Donor age, sex, ethnicity and CMV serostatus were collected together with the repertoire data. Using immunosequencing, the study profiled T cell repertoires from approximately 700 subjects and related those repertoires to cytomegalovirus serostatus. A later analysis re-examined previously published TCR beta repertoires from about 700 donors and added high-resolution HLA genotyping to investigate patterns of TCR occurrence. To predict cytomegalovirus infection status, the study brought together high-throughput TCR immunosequencing, statistical association of individual TCRs with disease status, and machine learning. Because of strong linkage in the cohort, four to six DR-DQ haplotypes were treated as single units for association and clustering. In an earlier analysis of 587 of the donors, high-throughput TCR beta sequencing was used to judge whether each TCR beta V gene segment behaved as functional or pseudogenic. The genetic ancestry cluster associated with self-reported Caucasian donors included about four fifths of the 398 genotyped donors. The paper as a whole reports these results and caveats: The 87-base-pair reads could not distinguish some IMGT-functional V segments, including TRBV6-2 and TRBV6-3, so those segments were excluded. A further reported finding was that TCR beta sequences accurately predicted the HLA-A and HLA-B alleles for most subjects in the first cohort. The only immune exposure information available for the cohort was CMV serostatus. In the study, 150 to 200 TCR beta chains were listed as associated with cytomegalovirus. In a later analysis, HLA-associated TCR beta chains showed more clonal expansion and lower generation probabilities than non-associated chains that were equally common. A later genetic analysis reported fewer N-insertions in productive TCRs among donors in an Asian-associated ancestry cluster than the roughly 700-donor mean. Sequencing depth was assumed to be roughly uniform across donors in the presence/absence analyses, though that assumption may not hold. In a later analysis, several top co-occurrence clusters were reported to appear linked to parvovirus B19, influenza, CMV and Epstein-Barr virus. In an earlier analysis of around 500 of the donors, most TCR beta V segments appeared in productive rearrangements about 87% or about 30% of the time, broadly matching IMGT annotations. Across donors, most TCR sequences were observed very rarely, whereas some public TCRs were present in many individuals. In both the original and validation cohorts, the classifier was reported to diagnose cytomegalovirus status with high specificity and sensitivity. In a later genetic analysis, a missense DCLRE1C variant was associated with V-gene and J-gene trimming of TCR beta chains, and the association was replicated in an independent cohort. Most CMV-associated TCR beta chains appeared to be HLA-restricted in a later analysis, and the HLA associations seemed to be driven largely by CMV exposure. At a false discovery rate of 0.05, a later analysis linked around 15,000 TCR beta sequences to specific HLA alleles. In a later analysis, the rate of TCR association differed among HLA loci, with DRB1 alleles having the most associated TCRs and HLA-C alleles having the fewest. Strong co-occurrence of HLA alleles, especially DR and DQ, made assigning TCR associations to individual alleles difficult. Linkage disequilibrium might explain the correlated functional status among segregating V segments, but an unknown experimental factor could not be ruled out. Because HLA typing was unavailable for some donors at each locus, only the typed subset was used in association tests. This cohort had only TCR beta chains sequenced, and the lack of alpha or paired-chain data limited which features could be detected. A few of the identified cytomegalovirus-associated TCR beta chains were confirmed in vitro to be specific for cytomegalovirus antigens. Approximately 18 rarely observed V segments, including chromosome 9 orphons, were excluded from the earlier analysis of 550 to 700 of the donors because counts were too low. A group of highly shared sequence variants was considered likely to be a technical artifact of the sequencing pipeline. It was suggested by the authors that the approach could potentially be generalized to other disease states and immunological phenotypes.

Per the germline V gene (reference sequence), LNHDA is the CDR1 and SQIVND is the CDR2. Cut back by 3 bases and 7 bases, the V and J ends lie 10 bases apart. Counted from cysteine to phenylalanine, this CDR3 has 13 amino acids. The DNA shown is the 39-base CDR3, in frame from base 1. The library was built by means of the immunoSEQ multiplex PCR assay. The multiplex PCR relied on a mix of 60 forward primers for TCR Vbeta segments and 13 reverse primers for TCR Jbeta segments. The CDR3 region of rearranged TCR beta genes was amplified from genomic DNA with a multiplex PCR assay. Amplified TCR beta libraries were sequenced as 87-base-pair reads on the Illumina HiSeq System. On the authors' methods: A later analysis tallied around 82 million unique TCR beta chains across the 666 repertoires, and approximately 12 million of those chains were shared by two or more donors. Raw reads were error-corrected and collapsed into unique sequences with a nearest-neighbor algorithm that merged closely related sequences to remove PCR and sequencing errors. Alignment of CDR3 sequences to IMGT reference sequences was used to assign V, D and J gene segments. For a sequence to be retained, a match of at least six nucleotides to both a V gene segment and a J gene segment was required. Rearrangements were called productive when the CDR3 lacked stop codons and stayed in frame with V and J; all others were non-productive. CDR3 was defined according to IMGT convention as the region running from the second conserved V-encoded cysteine to the conserved J-encoded phenylalanine. In an earlier analysis of more than 550 of the donors, sequences lacking an unambiguous match to a single V gene segment were excluded. An earlier analysis of 450 to 650 of the donors called V segments functional above 56.7% productive rearrangements and segregating when the between-donor standard deviation exceeded 5%. A statistical classification framework was built for diagnosing cytomegalovirus status from the catalog of TCR beta chain sequences. In a later analysis, V and J genes were assigned by comparing TCR nucleotide sequences against IMGT/GENE-DB human TR gene sequences. A later analysis assigned CDR3 sequences and most-parsimonious VDJ recombination scenarios with the TCRdist pipeline. In a later analysis, each TCR beta chain was defined by its CDR3 amino acid sequence together with its V-gene family, and reads lacking a unique V-gene family were excluded. A later analysis removed 592 highly shared, low-generation-probability nucleotide sequences to deal with suspected cross-contamination and a sequencing artifact. A later analysis calculated a clonal expansion index for each public chain from normalized within-repertoire ranks of inferred template counts. Generation probabilities in a later analysis came from a VDJ recombination model fitted to out-of-frame rearrangements, and those results were checked against IGoR. In a later analysis, TCR-TCR, TCR-HLA and TCR-CMV co-occurrence was scored with hypergeometric tests, and a repertoire-size bias correction was applied to TCR pairs. To estimate false discovery rates, a later analysis permuted the HLA or CMV assignments 20 times. A later analysis grouped co-occurring TCRs with DBSCAN, adding TCRdist sequence similarity when clustering within HLA-allele-positive subsets. For co-occurrence clustering, repertoires with fewer than 30,000 or more than 120,000 public chains were excluded, along with roughly 5 repertoires with anomalous nucleotide sharing. TCRdb obtained this table from immuneACCESS and retained in-frame rearrangements with V and J assigned. These tables miss some clones; where compared with another copy, unresolved V genes account for less than half of the shortfall, and the remainder is unexplained. V and J calls and clone size follow that table, whereas D and trimming were derived from the DNA. This sample lists approximately 78,000 clones; 50% to 80% were detected once. Together, the top ten hold about 20% of the sample.

The cohort was made up of 666 healthy bone marrow donors. At the time of sampling, every cohort member was nominally healthy, though immune exposures that went unrecorded were likely present. The donor tested CMV seropositive and was one of the 289 seropositive cohort members. A peripheral blood sample was collected from each donor, and TCR beta sequencing was performed on peripheral blood mononuclear cells. Genomic DNA extraction from the blood cell samples was performed with the Qiagen DNeasy Blood Extraction Kit. The sequenced sample consisted of PBMCs. This clonotype was obtained from a middle-aged man in good health and CMV-seropositive. In this chain, TRBV19 is recombined with TRBJ1-5; no D segment can be confidently identified. The CDR3 region: CASSIQEGQPQHF. DNA sequence: TGTGCCAGTAGTATCCAGGAAGGCCAGCCCCAGCATTTT. Reference TRBV19 and TRBJ1-5 proteins supply the regions before and after the CDR3; the full variable domain is: DGGITQSPKYLFRKEGQNVTLSCEQNLNHDAMYWYRQDPGQGLRLIYYSQIVNDFQKGDIAEGYSVSREKKESFPLTVTSAQKNPTAFYLCASSIQEGQPQHFGDGTRLSIL.